Below, one T cell receptor (beta chain) is given with its context. Its antigen is unknown. As it was prepared, the TCRbeta library received unique molecular identifiers. TCRdb passed the PCR reads through MiXCR, listing each CDR3 protein once. There are 300,000 or so distinct CDR3 sequences in the sample; 23% occur only once, and 11% lies in the top ten. The entry originates in a study of T-cell reconstitution after alpha-beta-depleted transplantation in children. Study outcomes and limitations: A year post-transplant, T-cell counts and diversity derived mostly from newly produced T cells. Reportedly, roughly two months post-transplant, alpha-beta T cells arose from several hundred expanded graft clones.

V lost 2 bases and J lost 6, with 12 bases in between. The CDR3 has 14 amino acids. This receptor was identified in a male patient between 10 and 17 years old who had a stem cell transplant for acute lymphoblastic leukemia, so the T cells may come from the graft donor. The input for sequencing was PBMCs, mostly from graft donor cells, taken 180 days after TCRalphabeta/CD19-depleted stem cell transplant. The V gene is TRBV12-3 or TRBV12-4, the J gene TRBJ2-3; tentatively, D is TRBD2 (5 bases). The CDR3 here is CASSLQWSGDTQYF. CDR3 DNA: TGTGCCAGCAGTTTACAGTGGTCGGGGGATACGCAGTATTTT.